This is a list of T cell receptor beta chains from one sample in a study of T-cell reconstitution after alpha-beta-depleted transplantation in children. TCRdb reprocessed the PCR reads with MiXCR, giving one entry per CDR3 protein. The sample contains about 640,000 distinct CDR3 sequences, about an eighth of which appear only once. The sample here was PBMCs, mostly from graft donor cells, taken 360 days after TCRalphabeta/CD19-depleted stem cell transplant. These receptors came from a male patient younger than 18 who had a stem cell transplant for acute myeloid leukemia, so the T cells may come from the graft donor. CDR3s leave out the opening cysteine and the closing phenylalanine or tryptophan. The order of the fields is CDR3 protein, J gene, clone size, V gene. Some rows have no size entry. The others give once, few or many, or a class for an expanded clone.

ASSLMFGTVHLNSGANVLT | TRBJ2-6 | many | TRBV7-3
ASSLIGTGGRNNEQF | TRBJ2-1 | . | TRBV11-2
ASSLGTSVTYEQY | TRBJ2-7 | many | TRBV5-1
ASSSLAGVSYEQY | TRBJ2-7 | many | TRBV28
ASSLFEIRGDDKETQY | TRBJ2-5 | . | TRBV28
ASSPRGPTNEKLF | TRBJ1-4 | few | TRBV27
ASSFRGAPNEQF | TRBJ2-1 | few | TRBV5-5
ASRTPGVRTGELF | TRBJ2-2 | . | TRBV7-6
SARPSGIYNEQF | TRBJ2-1 | once | TRBV20-1
SADYRGPTHEQY | TRBJ2-7 | many | TRBV20-1
ASSYPLDFMAGDYNEQF | TRBJ2-1 | few | TRBV12-3/TRBV12-4
SASGTGVPYEQY | TRBJ2-7 | . | TRBV20-1
ASSPGWTGELF | TRBJ2-2 | few | TRBV16
ASSPVWFIHGGYT | TRBJ1-2 | . | TRBV28
ASSLLAGAREQF | TRBJ2-1 | few | TRBV7-3
AISESGRLAGSYEQY | TRBJ2-7 | many | TRBV10-3
ASSLPPGTGQGYT | TRBJ1-2 | few | TRBV28
ASSLEGGGPYEQY | TRBJ2-7 | few | TRBV7-2
ASSSGSPSTDTQY | TRBJ2-3 | many | TRBV5-1
SARWRVNEQF | TRBJ2-1 | . | TRBV20-1
ASSLKHQPQH | TRBJ1-5 | few | TRBV7-8
ASSDQGAVQPQH | TRBJ1-5 | . | TRBV6-4